The clone carrying this TCR beta chain was detected only once. CDR3 size: 14 residues. The germline CDR1 and CDR2 sequences are LGHDT and YNNKEL (reference sequence). V shed 3 bases, J shed 5 bases, and the junction held 2 bases outside the gene matches. These data are taken from a study of blood T cell repertoires in COVID-19. Libraries were prepared by immunoSEQ multiplex PCR; TCRdb keeps only in-frame clonotypes and omits some of them. The sample holds about 270,000 clones, roughly 86% seen once. This chain connects TRBV3-1 (or the pseudogene TRBV3-2) to TRBJ2-5; 11 nucleotides align to TRBD1. Sample: peripheral blood. This sequence originates from a middle-aged man with active or convalescent COVID-19. The CDR3 loop reads CASSQRDRGETQYF. The CDR3 DNA sequence: TGTGCCAGCAGCCAGAGGGACAGGGGGGAGACCCAGTACTTC.